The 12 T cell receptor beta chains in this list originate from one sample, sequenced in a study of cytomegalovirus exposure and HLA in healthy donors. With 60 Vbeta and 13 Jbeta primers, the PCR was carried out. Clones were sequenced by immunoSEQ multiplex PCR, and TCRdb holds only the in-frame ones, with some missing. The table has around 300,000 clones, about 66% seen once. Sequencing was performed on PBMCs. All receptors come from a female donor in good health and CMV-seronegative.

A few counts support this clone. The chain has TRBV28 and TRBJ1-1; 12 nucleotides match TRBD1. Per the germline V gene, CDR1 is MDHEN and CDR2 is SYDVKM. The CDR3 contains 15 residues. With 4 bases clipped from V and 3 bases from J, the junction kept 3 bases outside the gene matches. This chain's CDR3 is CASSSGTGGYTEAFF. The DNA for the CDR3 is TGTGCCAGCAGTTCGGGGACAGGGGGCTACACTGAAGCTTTCTTT.

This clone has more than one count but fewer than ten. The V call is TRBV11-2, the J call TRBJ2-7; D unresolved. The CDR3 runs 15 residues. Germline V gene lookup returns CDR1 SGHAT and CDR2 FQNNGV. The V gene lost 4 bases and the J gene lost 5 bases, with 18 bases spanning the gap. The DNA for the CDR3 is TGTGCCAGCAGCTCCCCCCAGGTCCTTAGGAACGAGCAGTACTTC. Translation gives CASSSPQVLRNEQYF.

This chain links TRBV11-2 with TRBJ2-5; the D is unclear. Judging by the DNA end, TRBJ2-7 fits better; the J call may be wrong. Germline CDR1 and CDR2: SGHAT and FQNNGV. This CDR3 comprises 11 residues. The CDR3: CASSRSYEQYF. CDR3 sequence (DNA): TGTGCCAGCAGCCGCTCCTACGAGCAGTACTTC.

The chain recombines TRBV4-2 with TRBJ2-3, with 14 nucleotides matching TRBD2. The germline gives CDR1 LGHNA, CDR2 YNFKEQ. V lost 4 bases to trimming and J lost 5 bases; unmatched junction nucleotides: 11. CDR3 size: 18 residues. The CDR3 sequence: CASSPSGTSGSFGDTQYF. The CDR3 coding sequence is TGTGCCAGCAGCCCCTCTGGGACTAGCGGGAGCTTCGGAGATACGCAGTATTTT.

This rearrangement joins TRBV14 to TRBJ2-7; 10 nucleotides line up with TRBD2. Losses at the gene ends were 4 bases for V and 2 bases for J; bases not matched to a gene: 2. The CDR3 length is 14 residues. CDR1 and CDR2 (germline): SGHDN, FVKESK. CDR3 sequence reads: CASSLAGGTYEQYF. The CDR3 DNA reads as TGTGCCAGCAGCCTAGCGGGAGGTACCTACGAGCAGTACTTC. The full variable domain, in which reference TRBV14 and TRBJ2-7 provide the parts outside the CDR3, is EAGVTQFPSHSVIEKGQTVTLRCDPISGHDNLYWYRRVMGKEIKFLLHFVKESKQDESGMPNNRFLAERTGGTYSTLKVQPAELEDSGVYFCASSLAGGTYEQYFGPGTRLTVT.

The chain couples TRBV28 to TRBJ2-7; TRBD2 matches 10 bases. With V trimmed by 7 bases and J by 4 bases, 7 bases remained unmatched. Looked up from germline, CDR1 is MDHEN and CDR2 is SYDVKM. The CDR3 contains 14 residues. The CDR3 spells CASTVASGSYEQYF. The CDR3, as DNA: TGTGCCAGCACTGTAGCTAGCGGGAGTTACGAGCAGTACTTC.

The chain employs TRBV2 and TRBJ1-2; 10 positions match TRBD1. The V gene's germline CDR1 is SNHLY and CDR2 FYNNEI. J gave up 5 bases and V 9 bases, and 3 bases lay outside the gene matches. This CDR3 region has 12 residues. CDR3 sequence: CAREGQGYGYTF. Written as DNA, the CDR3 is TGTGCCAGAGAGGGACAGGGGTATGGCTACACCTTC.

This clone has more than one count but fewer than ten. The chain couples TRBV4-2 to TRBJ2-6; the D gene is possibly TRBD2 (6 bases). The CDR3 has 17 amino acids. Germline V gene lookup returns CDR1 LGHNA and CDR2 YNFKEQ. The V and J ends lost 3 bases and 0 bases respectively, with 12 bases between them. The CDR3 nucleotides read TGTGCCAGCAGCCAGCCGCGGAGGGCCTCTGGGGCCAACGTCCTGACTTTC. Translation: CASSQPRRASGANVLTF.

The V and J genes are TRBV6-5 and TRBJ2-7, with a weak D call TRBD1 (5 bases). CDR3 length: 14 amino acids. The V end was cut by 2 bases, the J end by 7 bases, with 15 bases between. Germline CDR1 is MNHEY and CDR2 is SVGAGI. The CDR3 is CASSYSARAGEQYF. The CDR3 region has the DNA TGTGCCAGCAGTTACAGTGCCAGGGCCGGGGAGCAGTACTTC.

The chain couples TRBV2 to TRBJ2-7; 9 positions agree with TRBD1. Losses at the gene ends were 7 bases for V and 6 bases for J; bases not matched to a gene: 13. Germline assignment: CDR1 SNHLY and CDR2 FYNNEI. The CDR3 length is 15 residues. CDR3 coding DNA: TGTGCCAGCATCCCCCAACGGGGACAGGGATCCGAGCAGTACTTC. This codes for CASIPQRGQGSEQYF.

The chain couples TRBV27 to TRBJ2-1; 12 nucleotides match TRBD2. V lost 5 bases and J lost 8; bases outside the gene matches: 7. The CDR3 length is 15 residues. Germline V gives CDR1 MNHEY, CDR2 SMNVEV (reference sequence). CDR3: CASSPWTSGNHEQFF. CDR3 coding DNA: TGTGCCAGCAGTCCCTGGACTAGCGGGAATCATGAGCAGTTCTTC.

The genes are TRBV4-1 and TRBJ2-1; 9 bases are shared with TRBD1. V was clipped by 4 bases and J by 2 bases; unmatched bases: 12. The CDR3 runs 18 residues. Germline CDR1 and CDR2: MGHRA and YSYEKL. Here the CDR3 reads CASSPRLQGAGTYNEQFF. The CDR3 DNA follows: TGCGCCAGCAGCCCGAGATTACAGGGGGCAGGTACCTACAATGAGCAGTTCTTC.